These T cell receptor beta chains were read from a single sample in a study of regulatory T cells in long-lasting Graves disease. TCRdb redid the calling of the multiplex PCR reads with MiXCR, one entry per CDR3 protein. The table has 400,000 to 500,000 distinct CDR3 sequences, 15% seen once. In addition, the sample was reused for a study of T cells in Graves' hyperthyroidism and ophthalmopathy.

Sequencing was performed on peripheral blood mononuclear cells (PBMCs), taken at new diagnosis, from a patient treated with antithyroid drugs. All receptors derive from a woman aged 35 to 49 with Graves disease. Both conserved end residues are part of each CDR3. The D gene is left open where the match is weak. The size entry is marked missing in some rows and otherwise reads once, few, many or a size class.

D	J	V	size	CDR3	DNA
TRBD2	TRBJ2-1	TRBV15	many	CACSSGGTSGVVGEQFF	TGTGCCTGCTCCTCCGGCGGGACTAGCGGGGTGGTTGGCGAGCAGTTCTTC
TRBD1	TRBJ2-5	TRBV28	many	CASSETGKMLETQYF	TGTGCCAGCAGTGAGACAGGGAAGATGCTAGAGACCCAGTACTTC
-	TRBJ2-1	TRBV7-2	-	CASSQPRGRGAHEQFF	TGCGCCAGCAGCCAACCCCGGGGCCGGGGAGCTCATGAGCAGTTCTTC
-	TRBJ2-7	TRBV11-2	once	CASALSAGIGYEQYF	TGTGCCAGCGCCCTGTCGGCAGGGATCGGATACGAGCAGTACTTC
TRBD2	TRBJ2-2	TRBV14	many	CASSQNSGRYTGELFF	TGTGCCAGCAGCCAAAATAGCGGGAGGTACACCGGGGAGCTGTTTTTT
-	TRBJ2-7	TRBV6-1	-	CASSERRDSSYEQYF	TGTGCCAGCAGTGAAAGGCGGGACAGCTCCTACGAGCAGTACTTC
TRBD2	TRBJ2-1	TRBV7-6	-	CASSLVSRGDEQFF	TGTGCCAGCAGCTTAGTTTCCCGGGGGGATGAGCAGTTCTTC
TRBD1	TRBJ1-1	TRBV3-1	once	CASSQDRFLTGEGTEAFF	TGTGCCAGCAGCCAAGATCGCTTCCTGACAGGGGAGGGAACTGAAGCTTTCTTT
-	TRBJ2-1	TRBV4-1	once	CASSQGVADPDEQFF	TGCGCCAGCAGCCAAGGGGTAGCGGACCCGGACGAGCAGTTCTTC
-	TRBJ2-2	TRBV6-2/TRBV6-3	-	CASLTRETGELFF	TGTGCCAGTTTGACCAGGGAGACCGGGGAGCTGTTTTTT
-	TRBJ1-1	TRBV3-1	many	CASSPDSWLNTEAFF	TGTGCCAGCAGCCCGGACAGTTGGTTGAACACTGAAGCTTTCTTT
-	TRBJ1-6	TRBV12-5	many	CASGLVLDYYLNSPLHF	TGTGCTAGTGGTTTGGTGCTCGACTACTATCTGAATTCACCCCTCCACTTT
TRBD2	TRBJ2-5	TRBV28	many	CASSSERERRETQYF	TGTGCCAGCAGTTCGGAGCGGGAGCGTCGGGAGACCCAGTACTTC
TRBD2	TRBJ2-3	TRBV12-3/TRBV12-4	-	CASSPPRLAGGPDTQYF	TGTGCCAGCAGTCCGCCTAGGCTAGCGGGAGGCCCAGATACGCAGTATTTT
-	TRBJ1-3	TRBV12-3/TRBV12-4	few	CASTPDGSSGNTIYF	TGTGCCAGCACCCCGGACGGAAGCTCTGGAAACACCATATATTTT
TRBD1	TRBJ1-6	TRBV4-1	-	CASSQEGGTGNSPLHF	TGCGCCAGCAGCCAAGAGGGCGGGACAGGGAATTCACCCCTCCACTTT
-	TRBJ2-3	TRBV14	few	CASSRPTPRIDTQYF	TGTGCCAGCAGCCGCCCGACTCCGCGGATAGATACGCAGTATTTT
-	TRBJ2-6	TRBV12-5	many	CASGLFVQDVGGANVLTF	TGTGCTAGTGGTTTGTTCGTACAGGATGTTGGTGGGGCCAACGTCCTGACTTTC
TRBD1	TRBJ1-2	TRBV5-1	few	CASSLGTGAHGYTF	TGCGCCAGCAGCTTGGGAACAGGGGCGCATGGCTACACCTTC
-	TRBJ2-3	TRBV27	many	CASSSSREADTQYF	TGTGCCAGCAGTTCCTCCAGGGAGGCAGATACGCAGTATTTT
-	TRBJ1-4	TRBV11-2	many	CASSSRSPLVAGSEKLFF	TGTGCCAGCAGCTCCAGAAGTCCCTTGGTTGCAGGGTCTGAAAAACTGTTTTTT
TRBD1	TRBJ1-5	TRBV28	many	CASRGPRTGGLEPQHF	TGTGCCAGCAGGGGACCTCGGACAGGGGGCTTGGAGCCCCAGCATTTT
-	TRBJ1-1	TRBV7-9	many	CASSHGPEAFF	TGTGCCAGCAGCCACGGGCCCGAAGCTTTCTTT
TRBD2	TRBJ2-3	TRBV28	-	CASSRPGLAGGADTQYF	TGTGCCAGCAGCCGCCCGGGACTAGCGGGAGGTGCAGATACGCAGTATTTT
-	TRBJ2-1	TRBV6-1	-	CASSKDGGYEQFF	TGTGCCAGCAGTAAGGATGGGGGCTATGAGCAGTTCTTC
TRBD2	TRBJ2-3	TRBV28	-	CASRLRHGLAGGGGTDTQYF	TGTGCCAGCAGACTGAGGCATGGACTAGCGGGAGGGGGTGGGACAGATACGCAGTATTTT
-	TRBJ1-3	TRBV18	many	CASSPDSRSGNTIYF	TGTGCCAGCTCACCAGACAGTCGCTCTGGAAACACCATATATTTT
-	TRBJ1-1	TRBV20-1	-	CSAPGGPTEAFF	TGCAGTGCCCCTGGGGGGCCCACTGAAGCTTTCTTT
-	TRBJ1-2	TRBV6-5	-	CASSYSNGHYGYTF	TGTGCCAGCAGTTACTCGAACGGGCACTATGGCTACACCTTC
-	TRBJ2-1	TRBV5-6	few	CASSSQDTYNEQFF	TGTGCCAGCAGCTCCCAGGACACGTACAATGAGCAGTTCTTC
-	TRBJ2-1	TRBV5-4	many	CASSLDQGRHNEQFF	TGTGCCAGCAGCTTGGATCAGGGAAGGCACAATGAGCAGTTCTTC
TRBD2	TRBJ2-1	TRBV20-1	-	CSAWTSGRRADEQFF	TGCAGTGCTTGGACTAGCGGGAGACGTGCAGATGAGCAGTTCTTC
-	TRBJ2-7	TRBV12-3/TRBV12-4	many	CASSEGRSYEQYF	TGTGCCAGCTCAGAGGGACGTTCCTACGAGCAGTACTTC
-	TRBJ1-4	TRBV12-3/TRBV12-4	few	CASSLTASHEKLFF	TGTGCCAGCAGTTTAACGGCCTCCCATGAAAAACTGTTTTTT
TRBD1	TRBJ1-2	TRBV14	-	CASSLKTGFNYGYTF	TGTGCCAGCAGCCTCAAGACAGGGTTTAACTATGGCTACACCTTC
-	TRBJ2-1	TRBV19	-	CASRVGLNEQFF	TGTGCCAGTAGGGTAGGGCTCAATGAGCAGTTCTTC
-	TRBJ2-7	TRBV28	many	CASSSLQGTPLYEQYF	TGTGCCAGCAGTTCACTCCAGGGGACCCCCCTCTACGAGCAGTACTTC
-	TRBJ2-1	TRBV7-3	-	CASSLYTRILFYNEQFF	TGTGCCAGCAGCTTATATACCCGGATCCTCTTCTACAATGAGCAGTTCTTC
TRBD1	TRBJ1-2	TRBV27	many	CASSPGQIYGYTF	TGTGCCAGCAGCCCGGGACAGATCTATGGCTACACCTTC
-	TRBJ2-5	TRBV20-1	-	CSARPGTQETQYF	TGCAGTGCTCGACCAGGTACCCAAGAGACCCAGTACTTC
TRBD1	TRBJ2-7	TRBV20-1	few	CSARDRRARDRAYEQYF	TGCAGTGCTAGAGATAGAAGGGCACGGGACAGGGCCTACGAGCAGTACTTC
-	TRBJ2-3	TRBV7-6	few	CASSLATASETQYF	TGTGCCAGCAGCTTAGCGACGGCAAGTGAGACGCAGTATTTT
TRBD1	TRBJ1-5	TRBV2	many	CASSIGQANQPQHF	TGTGCCAGCAGTATTGGACAGGCCAATCAGCCCCAGCATTTT
-	TRBJ2-5	TRBV6-2/TRBV6-3	few	CASSTTKETQYF	TGTGCCAGCAGTACCACCAAAGAGACCCAGTACTTC
-	TRBJ1-2	TRBV5-5	-	CASSTTANYGYTF	TGTGCCAGCAGCACAACAGCTAACTATGGCTACACCTTC
TRBD2	TRBJ2-7	TRBV2	many	CASSAGTSSSYEQYF	TGTGCCAGCAGTGCAGGGACTAGCAGCTCCTACGAGCAGTACTTC
TRBD2	TRBJ2-1	TRBV11-3	few	CASSLAGGWDEQFF	TGTGCCAGCAGCCTAGCGGGAGGCTGGGATGAGCAGTTCTTC
-	TRBJ2-1	TRBV27	many	CASSFGGDNEQFF	TGTGCCAGCAGTTTTGGAGGGGACAATGAGCAGTTCTTC
-	TRBJ2-3	TRBV19	few	CASKGLTSTDTQYF	TGTGCCAGTAAGGGACTCACTAGCACAGATACGCAGTATTTT
-	TRBJ2-7	TRBV6-2/TRBV6-3	many	CASSCAGERNEQYF	TGTGCCAGCAGTTGCGCTGGGGAGCGGAACGAGCAGTACTTC
-	TRBJ2-1	TRBV7-3	-	CASRIGGVDEQFF	TGTGCCAGCAGGATAGGAGGGGTTGATGAGCAGTTCTTC
-	TRBJ2-5	TRBV6-1	many	CASSEGTVGTETQYF	TGTGCCAGCAGTGAAGGGACGGTTGGAACGGAGACCCAGTACTTC
TRBD2	TRBJ2-7	TRBV12-3/TRBV12-4	many	CASSLPPWAAGRGSYEQYF	TGTGCCAGCAGTTTACCCCCGTGGGCAGCGGGAAGGGGTTCCTACGAGCAGTACTTC